This TCR beta chain was recovered during a study of post-analysis software for immune sequencing data. Unique molecular identifiers were present in the TCR beta cDNA libraries. From the PCR reads, TCRdb called clonotypes with MiXCR, one entry per CDR3 protein. Among hundreds of thousands of distinct CDR3 sequences listed, around 53% were seen once. Sequencing was carried out using blood. The sequence was obtained from a girl aged 5-17 years with multiple sclerosis.

The CDR3 region has the DNA TGTGCCAGCAGCCAGCGGCAGGGTGTCTATGGCTACACCTTC. It codes for CASSQRQGVYGYTF. The chain uses TRBV3-1 and TRBJ1-2; D might be TRBD1 (5 bases). Germline assignment: CDR1 LGHDT and CDR2 YNNKEL (reference sequence). This CDR3 has 14 residues. V was trimmed by 3 bases and J by 4 bases, leaving 12 bases between them.